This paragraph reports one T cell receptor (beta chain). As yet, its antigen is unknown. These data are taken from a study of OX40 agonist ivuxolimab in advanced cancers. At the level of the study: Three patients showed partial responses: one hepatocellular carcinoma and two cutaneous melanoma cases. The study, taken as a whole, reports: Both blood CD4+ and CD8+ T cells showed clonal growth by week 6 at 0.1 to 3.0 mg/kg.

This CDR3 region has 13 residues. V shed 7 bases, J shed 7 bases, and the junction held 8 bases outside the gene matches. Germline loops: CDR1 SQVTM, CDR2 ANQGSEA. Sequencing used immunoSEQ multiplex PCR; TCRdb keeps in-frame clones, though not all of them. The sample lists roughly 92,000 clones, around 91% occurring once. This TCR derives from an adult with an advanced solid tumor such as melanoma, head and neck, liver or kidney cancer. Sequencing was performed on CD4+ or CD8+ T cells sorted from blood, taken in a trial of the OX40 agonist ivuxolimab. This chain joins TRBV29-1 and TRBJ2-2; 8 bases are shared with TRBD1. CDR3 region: CSGLQGAGGELFF. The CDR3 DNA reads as TGCAGCGGATTGCAGGGGGCGGGCGGGGAGCTGTTTTTT.